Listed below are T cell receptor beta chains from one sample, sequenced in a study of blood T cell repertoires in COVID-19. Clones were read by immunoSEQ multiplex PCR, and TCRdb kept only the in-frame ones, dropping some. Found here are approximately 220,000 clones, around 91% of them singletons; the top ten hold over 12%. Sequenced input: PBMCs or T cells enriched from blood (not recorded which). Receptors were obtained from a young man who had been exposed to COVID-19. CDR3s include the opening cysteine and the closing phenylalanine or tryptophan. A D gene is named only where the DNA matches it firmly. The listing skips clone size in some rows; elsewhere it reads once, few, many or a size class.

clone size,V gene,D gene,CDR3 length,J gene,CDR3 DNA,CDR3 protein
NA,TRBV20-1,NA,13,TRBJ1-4,TGCAGTGCTAGTGCAGGCCTTAATGAAAAACTGTTTTTT,CSASAGLNEKLFF
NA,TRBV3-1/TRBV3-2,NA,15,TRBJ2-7,TGTGCCAGCAGCCCCTCGACGGGGGGCGGTTACGAGCAGTACTTC,CASSPSTGGGYEQYF
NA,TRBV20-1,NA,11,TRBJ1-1,TGCAGTGGCGGGGCGGCCACTGAAGCTTTCTTT,CSGGAATEAFF
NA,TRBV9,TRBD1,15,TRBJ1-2,TGTGCCAGCAGCGTAGATGGCAGGGGGCAGAATGGCTACACCTTC,CASSVDGRGQNGYTF
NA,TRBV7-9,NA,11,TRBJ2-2,TGTGCCAGCAGCTACTCGGGGGAGCTGTTTTTT,CASSYSGELFF
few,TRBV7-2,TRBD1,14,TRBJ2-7,TGTGCCAGCAGCTCGGACAGGCAAGCCTACGAGCAGTACTTC,CASSSDRQAYEQYF
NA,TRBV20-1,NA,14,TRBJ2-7,TGCAGTGCTAGTTTCCAGGGGATACCCTACGAGCAGTACTTC,CSASFQGIPYEQYF
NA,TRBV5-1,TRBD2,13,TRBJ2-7,TGCGCCAGCAGCTTGGCCCGCGGGAGCGAGCAGTACTTC,CASSLARGSEQYF
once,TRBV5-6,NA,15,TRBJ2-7,TGTGCCAGCAGCTTAGCAGGACACAATCCCTACGAGCAGTACTTC,CASSLAGHNPYEQYF
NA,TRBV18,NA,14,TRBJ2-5,TGTGCCAGCTCACCTGGGGCAGCCGAAGAGACCCAGTACTTC,CASSPGAAEETQYF
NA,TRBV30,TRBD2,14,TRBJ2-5,TGTGCCTGGTCCCCGGGACTAGCGGAAGAGACCCAGTACTTC,CAWSPGLAEETQYF
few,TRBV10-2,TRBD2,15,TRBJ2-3,TGCGCCAGCAGTTCACTAGCGGAGCGCACAGATACGCAGTATTTT,CASSSLAERTDTQYF
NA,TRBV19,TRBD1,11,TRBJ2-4,TGTGCCAGTAGTACCCGACAGGGACAGTACTTC,CASSTRQGQYF
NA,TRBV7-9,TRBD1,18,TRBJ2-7,TGTGCCAGCAGTCACCCCGGGACAGGGGGCGCGAGGTCCTACGAGCAGTACTTC,CASSHPGTGGARSYEQYF
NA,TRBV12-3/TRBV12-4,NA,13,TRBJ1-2,TGTGCCAGCAGTTTAGAACGGACAAGTGGCTACACCTTC,CASSLERTSGYTF
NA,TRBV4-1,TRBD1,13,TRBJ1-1,TGCGCCAGCAGCCAACGGACAGGTAGAGAAGCTTTCTTT,CASSQRTGREAFF
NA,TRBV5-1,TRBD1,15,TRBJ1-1,TGCGCCAGCAGCTTGGTGCCGGACAGGGCGAGTGAAGCTTTCTTT,CASSLVPDRASEAFF
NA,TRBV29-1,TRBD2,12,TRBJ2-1,TGCAGCGTTGGACTAGCGCTCAATGAGCAGTTCTTC,CSVGLALNEQFF
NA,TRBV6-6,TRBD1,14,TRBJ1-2,TGTGCCAGCAAAAACAGGGGAGCCAACTATGGCTACACCTTC,CASKNRGANYGYTF
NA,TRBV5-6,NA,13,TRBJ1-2,TGTGCCAGCAGCTACGGGGTTTTTGGAGGCTACACCTTC,CASSYGVFGGYTF
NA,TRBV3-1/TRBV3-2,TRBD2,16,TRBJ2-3,TGTGCCAGCAGCCTTACTAGCGGGGGGGCGACAGATACGCAGTATTTT,CASSLTSGGATDTQYF
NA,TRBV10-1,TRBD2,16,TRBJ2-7,TGCGCCAGCAGTGAGGGGTTTAGCGGGAGCTCCTACGAGCAGTACTTC,CASSEGFSGSSYEQYF
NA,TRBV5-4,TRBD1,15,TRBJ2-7,TGTGCCAGCACCCCCTCGGGACAGGGGAGCTACGAGCAGTACTTC,CASTPSGQGSYEQYF
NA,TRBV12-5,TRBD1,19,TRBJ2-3,TGTGCTAGTGGTTCAACCCGACAGGGGGGCTTGCCTAGCACAGATACGCAGTATTTT,CASGSTRQGGLPSTDTQYF
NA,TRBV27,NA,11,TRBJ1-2,TGTGCCAGCAGACGGGGGGATGGCTACACCTTC,CASRRGDGYTF
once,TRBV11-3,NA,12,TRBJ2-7,TGTGCCAGCAGCTTAACTGGCTACGAGCAGTACTTC,CASSLTGYEQYF
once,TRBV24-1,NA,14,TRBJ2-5,TGTGCCACCAGTGAAAGAGGGGGGGAAGAGACCCAGTACTTC,CATSERGGEETQYF
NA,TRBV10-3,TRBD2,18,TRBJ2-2,TGTGCCATCAGTGAGGGACTAGCGGGGGTGCTGAACACCGGGGAGCTGTTTTTT,CAISEGLAGVLNTGELFF
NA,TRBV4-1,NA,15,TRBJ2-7,TGCGCCAGCAGCCTCTTCTATAGGGGGTCCTACGAGCAGTACTTC,CASSLFYRGSYEQYF
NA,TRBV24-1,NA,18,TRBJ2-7,TGTGCCACCAGTGACCCGGACAACCGTGATAGATATATTTACGAGCAGTACTTC,CATSDPDNRDRYIYEQYF
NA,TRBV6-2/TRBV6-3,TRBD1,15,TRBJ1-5,TGTGCCAGCAGTAAAAGGACAGGGGGAAATCAGCCCCAGCATTTT,CASSKRTGGNQPQHF
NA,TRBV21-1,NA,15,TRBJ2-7,TGTGCCAGCCGACACGCGGGAGCGGGGATCTACGAGCAGTACTTC,CASRHAGAGIYEQYF
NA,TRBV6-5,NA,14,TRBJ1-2,TGTGCCAGCAGTTCGACCGGGACAACCTATGGCTACACCTTC,CASSSTGTTYGYTF
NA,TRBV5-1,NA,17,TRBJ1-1,TGCGCCAGCAGCTTTTTATCGGTTCCCGGGGGAGACACTGAAGCTTTCTTT,CASSFLSVPGGDTEAFF
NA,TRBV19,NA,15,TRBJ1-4,TGTGCCAGTACCACAAGGGGGACGGTACTCGAAAAACTGTTTTTT,CASTTRGTVLEKLFF
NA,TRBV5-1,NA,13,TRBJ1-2,TGCGCCAGCAGCCCGGACGGGGTGCGAGGCTACACCTTC,CASSPDGVRGYTF
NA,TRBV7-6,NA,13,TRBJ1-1,TGTGCCAGCAGCTCGGAGGGAGGCACTGAAGCTTTCTTT,CASSSEGGTEAFF
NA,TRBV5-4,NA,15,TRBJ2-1,TGTGCCAGCAGCCAGGGGTTTGGACTAGAAGATGAGCAGTTCTTC,CASSQGFGLEDEQFF
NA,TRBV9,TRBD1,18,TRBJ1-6,TGTGCCAGCAGCCCCGGGACAGGGGGCTTCTCCTATAATTCACCCCTCCACTTT,CASSPGTGGFSYNSPLHF
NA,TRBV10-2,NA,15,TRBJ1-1,TGCGCCAGCAGTGTGAACGGGCAGGGCGCCACTGAAGCTTTCTTT,CASSVNGQGATEAFF
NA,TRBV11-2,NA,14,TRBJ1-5,TGTGCCAGCAGCTTGGCAGGGGATAATCAGCCCCAGCATTTT,CASSLAGDNQPQHF
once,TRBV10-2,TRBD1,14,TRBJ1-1,TGCGCCAGCAGTATAGGAGGACAGGACACTGAAGCTTTCTTT,CASSIGGQDTEAFF
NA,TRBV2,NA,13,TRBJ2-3,TGTGCCAGCAGTGAAGCCCGAGGTATCACGCAGTATTTT,CASSEARGITQYF
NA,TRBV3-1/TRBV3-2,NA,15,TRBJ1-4,TGTGCCAGCAGCCCGGGGGTCCAACTGAATGAAAAACTGTTTTTT,CASSPGVQLNEKLFF
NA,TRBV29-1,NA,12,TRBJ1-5,TGCAGCGTTATAGAAGGCAATCAGCCCCAGCATTTT,CSVIEGNQPQHF
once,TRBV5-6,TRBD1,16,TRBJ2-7,TGTGCCAGCAGCTTGTACTCCATTAGACCCCGGGACAGGCCCAGCTTC,CASSLYSIRPRDRPSF
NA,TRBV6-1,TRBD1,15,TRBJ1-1,TGTGCCAGCAGTGAAGCGGACAGGGGGAGCACTGAAGCTTTCTTT,CASSEADRGSTEAFF
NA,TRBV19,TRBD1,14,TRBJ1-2,TGTGCCAGTAGTATGGTGTCAGGGGGCAGGGGCTACACCTTC,CASSMVSGGRGYTF